This T cell receptor beta chain was retrieved from a study of beta chain features in type 1 diabetes. The authors reverse transcribed all of the isolated RNA, so sequencing captured expressed TCRB transcripts. Assay used: immunoSEQ multiplex PCR; TCRdb lists only in-frame clones, some missing. This sample carries under 350,000 clones, roughly 24% of them seen once, and the ten largest clones take around 0.011%. Only one heparinised blood draw was taken per donor, and its volume averaged roughly 120 mL. Findings and caveats of the study: VDJ junctions sequenced from type 1 diabetes patients showed fewer insertions and more deletions. TCRB CDR3s from Type 1 diabetes patients were moderately but significantly shorter in all four CD4+ subsets.

The CDR3 has 14 residues. Germline-derived CDR1 and CDR2 are MDHEN and SYDVKM. V lost 3 bases to trimming and J lost 1 base, with 9 bases between them. A remark on this clone: Antigen specificity is unknown.

The rearrangement links TRBV28 to TRBJ2-5, with a tentative D call TRBD2 (5 bases). The sequencing sample was made of naive CD4+ T cells from blood. The TCR originated in a young woman with type 1 diabetes. The CDR3 loop is CASSFSGTQETQYF. The DNA of the CDR3 is TGTGCCAGCAGTTTTTCGGGAACCCAAGAGACCCAGTACTTC.